The sample holds one count of the clone carrying this TCR beta chain. Trimming at V came to 6 bases and at J to 3 bases, leaving 10 bases not matched to a gene. The CDR3 runs to 16 residues. Per germline, CDR1 SQVTM and CDR2 ANQGSEA. The sample is drawn from a study of shared clonotypes between healthy human individuals. Sequencing was performed with immunoSEQ multiplex PCR; in TCRdb, only in-frame clones are kept and a portion is missing. The sample gives 2 million to 3 million clones, 93% of which show up once; around 0.37% is in the top ten. Sequenced: naive CD4+ T cells from PBMCs. Stated subset: CD45RA+ positively selected. This clonotype originated in a man younger than 35 in good health. Some clones in this sample may be carry-over from other donors' samples. This sequence joins TRBV29-1 and TRBJ2-1; TRBD2 matches 11 bases. The CDR3 DNA reads as TGCAGCGTGCGAGGTGGGCTAGCGGGAGGCTACAATGAGCAGTTCTTC. Residues: CSVRGGLAGGYNEQFF.